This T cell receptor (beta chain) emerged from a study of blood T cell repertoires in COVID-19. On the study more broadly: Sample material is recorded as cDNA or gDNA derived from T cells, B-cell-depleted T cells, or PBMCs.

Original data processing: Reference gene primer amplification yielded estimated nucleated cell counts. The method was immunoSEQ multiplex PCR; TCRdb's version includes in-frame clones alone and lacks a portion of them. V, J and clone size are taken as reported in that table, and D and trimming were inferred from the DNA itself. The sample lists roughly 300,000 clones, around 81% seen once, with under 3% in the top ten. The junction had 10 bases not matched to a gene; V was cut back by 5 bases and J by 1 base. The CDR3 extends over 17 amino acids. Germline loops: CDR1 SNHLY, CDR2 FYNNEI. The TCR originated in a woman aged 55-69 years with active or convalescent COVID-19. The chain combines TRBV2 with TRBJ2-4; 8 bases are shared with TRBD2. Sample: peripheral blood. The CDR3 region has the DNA TGTGCCAGCAGTCCCTCGGCGGGGGGTGGGGCCAAAAACATTCAGTACTTC. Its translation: CASSPSAGGGAKNIQYF.